Listed here are 5 T cell receptor beta chains from one sample, sequenced in a study of blood T cell repertoires in COVID-19. Data came from immunoSEQ multiplex PCR; TCRdb stores just in-frame clones and leaves some out. Here the sample spans 350,000 or so clones, 80% to 90% being singletons. The sample comprised peripheral blood. These receptors all come from a woman between 25 and 40 years old with COVID-19, enrolled during active disease.

V gene TRBV28 combines with J gene TRBJ1-3; D gene ambiguous. The germline gives CDR1 MDHEN, CDR2 SYDVKM. The length of the CDR3 is 14 residues. The ends were cut back, 2 bases at V and 0 bases at J, with 5 bases in the middle. CDR3 sequence: CASSLQVSGNTIYF. The CDR3 DNA sequence: TGTGCCAGCAGTTTACAGGTCTCTGGAAACACCATATATTTT.

V is TRBV19 and J is TRBJ2-3, with D perhaps TRBD1 (5 bases). CDR1 is LNHDA and CDR2 is SQIVND in the germline V gene (reference sequence). The CDR3 runs 11 residues. V shed 8 bases and J shed 3 bases, with 6 bases lying between them. The CDR3 protein is CASGATDTQYF. The DNA of the CDR3 is TGTGCCAGTGGGGCGACAGATACGCAGTATTTT.

CDR3: CAISGLAGQGNEQFF. CDR3 coding DNA: TGTGCCATCAGCGGACTAGCGGGTCAAGGCAATGAGCAGTTCTTC. The gene calls are TRBV10-3 and TRBJ2-1; 11 nucleotides agree with TRBD2. Germline trimming cut 6 bases from V and 6 bases from J; bases unmatched to any gene: 7. The CDR3 sequence is 15 residues long. Germline values: CDR1 ENHRY, CDR2 SYGVKD.

V and J are TRBV29-1 and TRBJ2-7, with TRBD1 matching 8 bases. The CDR3 spans 13 residues. V lost 7 bases to trimming and J lost 5 bases; unmatched junction nucleotides: 10. Germline loops: CDR1 SQVTM, CDR2 ANQGSEA. As DNA, the CDR3 is TGCAGCGCCCTAGGACAGGGTCGGAACGAGCAGTACTTC. Translated, it gives CSALGQGRNEQYF.

The rearrangement uses TRBV24-1 and TRBJ2-3, with D possibly TRBD1 on 6 matching bases. Trimming removed 7 bases at V and 0 bases at J, with 10 bases between. The CDR3 contains 14 residues. The germline CDR1 and CDR2 sequences are KGHDR and SFDVKD. CDR3 in amino acids: CATSGTTSTDTQYF. Here the CDR3 DNA reads TGTGCCACCAGCGGGACAACTAGCACAGATACGCAGTATTTT.